The rows below give T cell receptor beta chains drawn from one sample of a study of blood T cell repertoires in COVID-19. The assay was immunoSEQ multiplex PCR, and TCRdb's table has in-frame clones only and misses some. The sample holds 150,000 to 200,000 clones; around 83% are singletons and the top ten take 0.99%. Sequencing was carried out using peripheral blood. These TCRs come from a man in his late teens or twenties with acute or convalescent COVID-19. Each CDR3 is given with its conserved first and last residue. Fields, in order: D gene, V gene, clone size, J gene, CDR3 DNA, CDR3 protein. The D gene is left open where the match is weak. Size is stated for part of the rows, as once, few or many counts, or as a class when the clone is expanded.

d_gene: TRBD1; v_gene: TRBV30; abundance: few; j_gene: TRBJ1-5; CDR3nt: TGTGCCTGGAGTGCCGGGACAGGGGACAATCAGCCCCAGCATTTT; CDR3aa: CAWSAGTGDNQPQHF
d_gene: NA; v_gene: TRBV7-2; abundance: NA; j_gene: TRBJ1-2; CDR3nt: TGTGCCAGCAGCCTCGTCTTCAGTCAGGCCAGAGGACAGAACTATGGCTACACCTTC; CDR3aa: CASSLVFSQARGQNYGYTF
d_gene: TRBD1; v_gene: TRBV7-3; abundance: NA; j_gene: TRBJ1-1; CDR3nt: TGTGCCAGCAGCCAACAAGGACAGGGGAGATGGGCTGAAGCTTTCTTT; CDR3aa: CASSQQGQGRWAEAFF
d_gene: TRBD1; v_gene: TRBV3-1/TRBV3-2; abundance: few; j_gene: TRBJ1-5; CDR3nt: TGTGCCAGCAGCCCGGGACAGTTCAATCAGCCCCAGCATTTT; CDR3aa: CASSPGQFNQPQHF
d_gene: NA; v_gene: TRBV28; abundance: NA; j_gene: TRBJ2-1; CDR3nt: TGTGCCAGCAGTTTGAAATTCAGGGTCCGTGAGCAGTTCTTC; CDR3aa: CASSLKFRVREQFF
d_gene: NA; v_gene: TRBV6-2/TRBV6-3; abundance: NA; j_gene: TRBJ2-2; CDR3nt: TGTGCCAGCAGTCAGATAGCGCGGAACACCGGGGAGCTGTTTTTT; CDR3aa: CASSQIARNTGELFF
d_gene: TRBD2; v_gene: TRBV5-4; abundance: NA; j_gene: TRBJ2-5; CDR3nt: TGTGCCAGCAGCTTAGGGCGGGAGGAGACCCAGTACTTC; CDR3aa: CASSLGREETQYF
d_gene: NA; v_gene: TRBV7-9; abundance: NA; j_gene: TRBJ1-1; CDR3nt: TGTGCCAGCAGCTTAATAGAGAGAACTGAAGCTTTCTTT; CDR3aa: CASSLIERTEAFF
d_gene: NA; v_gene: TRBV5-5; abundance: once; j_gene: TRBJ2-2; CDR3nt: TGTGCCAGCAGCTTGGACAGGGTTGAAGCCGGGGAGCTGTTTTTT; CDR3aa: CASSLDRVEAGELFF
d_gene: NA; v_gene: TRBV4-2; abundance: few; j_gene: TRBJ1-6; CDR3nt: TGTGCCAGCAGCCAAGATCTCGGAGGCGAGAATTCACCCCTCCACTTT; CDR3aa: CASSQDLGGENSPLHF
d_gene: NA; v_gene: TRBV7-8; abundance: NA; j_gene: TRBJ1-5; CDR3nt: TGTGCCAGCAGCTTAGTGGCAGATCTTTATCAGCCCCAGCATTTT; CDR3aa: CASSLVADLYQPQHF
d_gene: TRBD1; v_gene: TRBV5-6; abundance: NA; j_gene: TRBJ2-1; CDR3nt: TGTGCCAGCAGCTTCGGGACAGGGAATGAGCAGTTCTTC; CDR3aa: CASSFGTGNEQFF
d_gene: NA; v_gene: TRBV30; abundance: NA; j_gene: TRBJ1-4; CDR3nt: TGTGCCTGGAACTCCCCCCCAGGCCCGTATGAAAAACTGTTTTTT; CDR3aa: CAWNSPPGPYEKLFF
d_gene: NA; v_gene: TRBV28; abundance: NA; j_gene: TRBJ1-5; CDR3nt: TGTGCCAGCAGTCTAAACTGGCAGCCCCAGCATTTT; CDR3aa: CASSLNWQPQHF
d_gene: NA; v_gene: TRBV30; abundance: NA; j_gene: TRBJ1-2; CDR3nt: TGTGCCTGGAGTGGACAAGGGAGGGGTGGCTACACCTTC; CDR3aa: CAWSGQGRGGYTF
d_gene: NA; v_gene: TRBV12-5; abundance: NA; j_gene: TRBJ1-1; CDR3nt: TGTGCTAGTGTTCGGGAATCAGGGGTAGACACTGAAGCTTTCTTT; CDR3aa: CASVRESGVDTEAFF
d_gene: TRBD2; v_gene: TRBV7-9; abundance: NA; j_gene: TRBJ2-1; CDR3nt: TGTGCCAGCAGCGCACTAGCGGGGAAGTACAATGAGCAGTTCTTC; CDR3aa: CASSALAGKYNEQFF
d_gene: NA; v_gene: TRBV5-1; abundance: once; j_gene: TRBJ2-7; CDR3nt: TGCGCCAGCAGCTTAGGGGTCTCTAGCTCCTACGAGCAGTACTTC; CDR3aa: CASSLGVSSSYEQYF
d_gene: TRBD2; v_gene: TRBV7-9; abundance: NA; j_gene: TRBJ2-2; CDR3nt: TGTGCCAGCAGCGAGCTAGCGGGGGGGCTCAACACCGGGGAGCTGTTTTTT; CDR3aa: CASSELAGGLNTGELFF
d_gene: NA; v_gene: TRBV7-9; abundance: few; j_gene: TRBJ1-1; CDR3nt: TGTGCCAGCAGCCTGGGGAGTGTGAACACTGAAGCTTTCTTT; CDR3aa: CASSLGSVNTEAFF
d_gene: NA; v_gene: TRBV10-1; abundance: few; j_gene: TRBJ2-1; CDR3nt: TGCGCCAGCAGCCAATACAATGAGCAGTTCTTC; CDR3aa: CASSQYNEQFF
d_gene: NA; v_gene: TRBV9; abundance: many; j_gene: TRBJ2-2; CDR3nt: TGTGCCAGCAGCGTAGATATCTCTGGACTTAGCACCGGGGAGCTGTTTTTT; CDR3aa: CASSVDISGLSTGELFF
d_gene: NA; v_gene: TRBV5-4; abundance: NA; j_gene: TRBJ1-2; CDR3nt: TGTGCCAGCAGCTTAGACAGGAACTATGGCTACACCTTC; CDR3aa: CASSLDRNYGYTF
d_gene: TRBD2; v_gene: TRBV4-2; abundance: NA; j_gene: TRBJ2-1; CDR3nt: TGTGCCAGCAGCCCCCTCCTGACTAGCGGGGGGCCTGGTGAGCAGTTCTTC; CDR3aa: CASSPLLTSGGPGEQFF
d_gene: NA; v_gene: TRBV9; abundance: NA; j_gene: TRBJ1-3; CDR3nt: TGTGCCAGCAGCCATGCTACGACTGGAAACACCATATATTTT; CDR3aa: CASSHATTGNTIYF
d_gene: TRBD1; v_gene: TRBV18; abundance: NA; j_gene: TRBJ1-4; CDR3nt: TGTGCCAGCTCACCAACAGGGGCGGAAAAACTGTTTTTT; CDR3aa: CASSPTGAEKLFF
d_gene: TRBD2; v_gene: TRBV5-4; abundance: NA; j_gene: TRBJ2-1; CDR3nt: TGTGCCAGCAGCTTGGAGCCTAGCGGGGGCTTGAATGAGCAGTTCTTC; CDR3aa: CASSLEPSGGLNEQFF
d_gene: NA; v_gene: TRBV6-1; abundance: few; j_gene: TRBJ1-6; CDR3nt: TGTGCCAGCAGTGATAGTTTTTCCTCACCCCTCCACTTT; CDR3aa: CASSDSFSSPLHF
d_gene: NA; v_gene: TRBV15; abundance: NA; j_gene: TRBJ1-2; CDR3nt: TGTGCCACCAGCAGAGTGCCAGGGAACGGCTACACCTTC; CDR3aa: CATSRVPGNGYTF
d_gene: NA; v_gene: TRBV15; abundance: NA; j_gene: TRBJ1-4; CDR3nt: TGTGCCACCAGCAGCGGGAGGGTATCCGGAAAACTGTTTTTT; CDR3aa: CATSSGRVSGKLFF
d_gene: NA; v_gene: TRBV7-3; abundance: NA; j_gene: TRBJ1-5; CDR3nt: TGTGCCAGCAGCCTTAAAAGCAATCAGCCCCAGCATTTT; CDR3aa: CASSLKSNQPQHF
d_gene: NA; v_gene: TRBV2; abundance: NA; j_gene: TRBJ1-2; CDR3nt: TGTGCCAGCAGTAAGGAGGGAGACTATGGCTACACCTTC; CDR3aa: CASSKEGDYGYTF
d_gene: TRBD1; v_gene: TRBV5-4; abundance: NA; j_gene: TRBJ2-1; CDR3nt: TGTGCCAGCAGCGCGGACAGGGCCTACAATGAGCAGTTCTTC; CDR3aa: CASSADRAYNEQFF
d_gene: NA; v_gene: TRBV6-5; abundance: NA; j_gene: TRBJ1-2; CDR3nt: TGTGCCAGCAGACACCCAAGGGGCGGTGGGGGCTACACCTTC; CDR3aa: CASRHPRGGGGYTF
d_gene: TRBD2; v_gene: TRBV7-3; abundance: once; j_gene: TRBJ2-1; CDR3nt: TGTGCCAGCAGCTTAAACCCCTCGAGCGGGAGACAAAGTGAGCAGTTCTTC; CDR3aa: CASSLNPSSGRQSEQFF
d_gene: TRBD1; v_gene: TRBV9; abundance: NA; j_gene: TRBJ2-5; CDR3nt: TGTGCCAGCAGCTTTGGACAGGGGGATCGAGAGACCCAGTACTTC; CDR3aa: CASSFGQGDRETQYF
d_gene: NA; v_gene: TRBV30; abundance: NA; j_gene: TRBJ2-3; CDR3nt: TGTGCCTGGACCCTGGGGGGTGATAGGCAGTATTTT; CDR3aa: CAWTLGGDRQYF
d_gene: TRBD1; v_gene: TRBV10-3; abundance: NA; j_gene: TRBJ2-2; CDR3nt: TGTGCCATCAGGGACAGGCTACTCGACACCGGGGAGCTGTTTTTT; CDR3aa: CAIRDRLLDTGELFF
d_gene: NA; v_gene: TRBV19; abundance: NA; j_gene: TRBJ1-5; CDR3nt: TGTGCCAGTAGAATAAAACAGGTTAGCAATCAGCCCCAGCATTTT; CDR3aa: CASRIKQVSNQPQHF
d_gene: NA; v_gene: TRBV6-1; abundance: NA; j_gene: TRBJ2-2; CDR3nt: TGTGCCAGCAGTGAACAGGTGAACACCGGGGAGCTGTTTTTT; CDR3aa: CASSEQVNTGELFF
d_gene: NA; v_gene: TRBV3-1/TRBV3-2; abundance: NA; j_gene: TRBJ2-3; CDR3nt: TGTGCCAGCAGCCGCTCGTCGGGAACGGAGCCAGATACGCAGTATTTT; CDR3aa: CASSRSSGTEPDTQYF
d_gene: NA; v_gene: TRBV4-1; abundance: NA; j_gene: TRBJ1-5; CDR3nt: TGCGCCAGCAGCCAACGGACAGAAAGCAATCAGCCCCAGCATTTT; CDR3aa: CASSQRTESNQPQHF
d_gene: NA; v_gene: TRBV30; abundance: NA; j_gene: TRBJ1-6; CDR3nt: TGTGCCTGGAGTAGGGATAGGACCGGGACAATTAATTCACCCCTCCACTTT; CDR3aa: CAWSRDRTGTINSPLHF
d_gene: TRBD1; v_gene: TRBV28; abundance: NA; j_gene: TRBJ1-2; CDR3nt: TGTGCCAGCAGATACCGGGACAGGGGGGACTACACCTTC; CDR3aa: CASRYRDRGDYTF
d_gene: TRBD2; v_gene: TRBV5-1; abundance: NA; j_gene: TRBJ2-2; CDR3nt: TGCGCCAGCAGCTTTAGCGGGCCCTCCACCGGGGAGCTGTTTTTT; CDR3aa: CASSFSGPSTGELFF
d_gene: NA; v_gene: TRBV6-6; abundance: NA; j_gene: TRBJ1-5; CDR3nt: TGTGCCAGTCGGACAGACAATCAGCCCCAGCATTTT; CDR3aa: CASRTDNQPQHF
d_gene: NA; v_gene: TRBV18; abundance: NA; j_gene: TRBJ2-5; CDR3nt: TGTGCCAGCTCGCCGGGTCAGGGAGAGACCCAGTACTTC; CDR3aa: CASSPGQGETQYF
d_gene: NA; v_gene: TRBV28; abundance: once; j_gene: TRBJ1-1; CDR3nt: TGTGCCAGCAGTTCCCGGGCCCGAGGGACTGAAGCTTTCTTT; CDR3aa: CASSSRARGTEAFF
d_gene: TRBD1; v_gene: TRBV6-1; abundance: NA; j_gene: TRBJ2-7; CDR3nt: TGTGCCAGCAGTGACCAGACAGGGTCCTACGAGCAGTACTTC; CDR3aa: CASSDQTGSYEQYF
d_gene: NA; v_gene: TRBV27; abundance: NA; j_gene: TRBJ1-5; CDR3nt: TGTGCCAGCAGTTTATCGACGGGACAGCCCCAGCATTTT; CDR3aa: CASSLSTGQPQHF
d_gene: NA; v_gene: TRBV5-1; abundance: once; j_gene: TRBJ1-5; CDR3nt: TGCGCCAGCAGCTTGGTAGGGGATAGCAATCAGCCCCAGCATTTT; CDR3aa: CASSLVGDSNQPQHF
d_gene: NA; v_gene: TRBV3-1/TRBV3-2; abundance: NA; j_gene: TRBJ1-1; CDR3nt: TGTGCCAGCAGCCAAGTTCCGGCTGAAGCTTTCTTT; CDR3aa: CASSQVPAEAFF
d_gene: NA; v_gene: TRBV3-1/TRBV3-2; abundance: NA; j_gene: TRBJ2-5; CDR3nt: TGTGCCAGCAGCCAAGGTAACAGCATGCCAGAGACCCAGTACTTC; CDR3aa: CASSQGNSMPETQYF
d_gene: TRBD1; v_gene: TRBV12-3/TRBV12-4; abundance: NA; j_gene: TRBJ2-7; CDR3nt: TGTGCCAGCAGCCGAGGGACAGCCTACGAGCAGTACTTC; CDR3aa: CASSRGTAYEQYF
d_gene: TRBD1; v_gene: TRBV28; abundance: NA; j_gene: TRBJ1-2; CDR3nt: TGTGCCAGCAGTGTAGGGGGGACAGGGGGCGGCTACACCTTC; CDR3aa: CASSVGGTGGGYTF
d_gene: TRBD1; v_gene: TRBV19; abundance: NA; j_gene: TRBJ1-6; CDR3nt: TGTGCCAGTAGTCAGGGACAGGGCGAAAGGACACCCCTCCACTTT; CDR3aa: CASSQGQGERTPLHF
d_gene: NA; v_gene: TRBV19; abundance: NA; j_gene: TRBJ1-5; CDR3nt: TGTGCCAGTAGTATGAGGAATCAGCCCCAGCATTTT; CDR3aa: CASSMRNQPQHF